The clone carrying this T cell receptor (beta chain) was recorded a few times. The antigen is undetermined. The data originate from a study of blood T cells in healthy people across ages. Study-wide results and limits: The lack of PBMC sorting stopped any conclusive naive versus antigen-experienced comparison. For the donors, CMV status was unknown and possibly confounded expanded clonotype changes.

A J-beta primer mix and a sample-barcoded 5' primer were used in a second PCR of about 7 to 11 cycles. Researchers report that each sample yielded at least 3 million CDR3-containing paired-end reads. Using its own MiXCR run on the 5' RACE reads, TCRdb lists one record per CDR3 protein. Of under 800,000 distinct CDR3 sequences listed, roughly 45% are singletons. Material: blood. The source is a woman aged 60-70 years in good health.

The CDR3 region has the DNA TGCGCCAGCAGCTTGGACGGCCCCGCGGGTGGTCAGCCCCAGCATTTT. It encodes CASSLDGPAGGQPQHF. The chain links TRBV5-1 to TRBJ1-5; D uncertain. Looked up from germline, CDR1 is SGHRS and CDR2 is YFSETQ. The CDR3 consists of 16 residues. V was shortened by 0 bases and J by 6 bases, with 16 bases between the two germline ends. The full variable domain, with the rest looked up from reference TRBV5-1 and TRBJ1-5, is KAGVTQTPRYLIKTRGQQVTLSCSPISGHRSVSWYQQTPGQGLQFLFEYFSETQRNKGNFPGRFSGRQFSNSRSEMNVSTLELGDSALYLCASSLDGPAGGQPQHFGDGTRLSIL.